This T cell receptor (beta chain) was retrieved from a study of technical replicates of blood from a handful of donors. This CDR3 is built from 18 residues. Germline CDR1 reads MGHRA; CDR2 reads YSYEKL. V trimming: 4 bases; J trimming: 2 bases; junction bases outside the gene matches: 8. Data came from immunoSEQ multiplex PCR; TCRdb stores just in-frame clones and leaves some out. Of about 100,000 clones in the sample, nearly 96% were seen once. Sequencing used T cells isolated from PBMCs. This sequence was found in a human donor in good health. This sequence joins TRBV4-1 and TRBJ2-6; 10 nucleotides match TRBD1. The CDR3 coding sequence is TGCGCCAGCAGCCGACGACAGGGGGCGCAGGCTGGGGCCAACGTCCTGACTTTC. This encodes CASSRRQGAQAGANVLTF.